This T cell receptor beta chain is drawn from a study of blood T cell repertoires in COVID-19. Using immunoSEQ multiplex PCR, the repertoire was profiled, and TCRdb retains in-frame clones only, with some absent. The data hold over 90,000 clones, with 87% observed a single time. Sequencing was performed on peripheral blood. This clonotype originated in a human donor in a cohort sampled during active COVID-19.

CDR3 amino acids: CASSHHGRRDTGELFF. CDR3 bases: TGTGCCAGCAGCCATCACGGGAGACGGGACACCGGGGAGCTGTTTTTT. The rearrangement joins TRBV27 to TRBJ2-2; D is possibly TRBD2 (6 bases). The CDR3 loop spans 16 amino acids. CDR1 is MNHEY, CDR2 SMNVEV, per germline (reference sequence). V was pared by 6 bases and J by 3 bases, with 17 bases between.